A single TCR beta chain is shown here with its context. Its antigen is as yet unknown. Cultured CD4+ T-cell DNA underwent Oncomine TCR Beta short-read sequencing. Extraction of genomic DNA was performed on cultured CD4+ T cells. TCRdb used MiXCR to reprocess the PCR reads, holding one entry per CDR3 protein. The sample has approximately 9,300 distinct CDR3 sequences, about 34% seen once. The treatment here: approximately nine-day PBMC culture with coronavirus spike peptide pools or control peptides (ViraFEST assay). CD4+ T cells that came from the unexposed donor were collected before the COVID-19 pandemic (2011-2018). Negative selection purified CD4+ T cells after nine to eleven days of culture. The sample is drawn from a study of vaccination and CD4 T cells after COVID-19. Study context: Blood was drawn a median around 70 days post second dose, range 14 to 241. Overlapping peptides covering the spike proteins of SARS-CoV-2, HCoV-NL63, HCoV-OC43 and HCoV-229E were added to stimulate cells. Points from the study as a whole: Spike mono-reactivity was found in 304 of 307 vaccine-specific clones from convalescent patients.

Specimen: CD4+ T cells from blood, cultured in vitro. The receptor comes from a human donor in good health.

In nucleotides, the CDR3 is TGTGCCAGCAGGGCCTCGTTAGGGGACTATGGCTACACCTTC. The encoded protein is CASRASLGDYGYTF. The chain carries TRBV2 and TRBJ1-2, with D possibly being TRBD1 (5 bases). The germline V gene has CDR1 SNHLY and CDR2 FYNNEI. This CDR3 is built from 14 residues. The V and J ends lost 6 bases and 3 bases respectively, with 14 bases between them.